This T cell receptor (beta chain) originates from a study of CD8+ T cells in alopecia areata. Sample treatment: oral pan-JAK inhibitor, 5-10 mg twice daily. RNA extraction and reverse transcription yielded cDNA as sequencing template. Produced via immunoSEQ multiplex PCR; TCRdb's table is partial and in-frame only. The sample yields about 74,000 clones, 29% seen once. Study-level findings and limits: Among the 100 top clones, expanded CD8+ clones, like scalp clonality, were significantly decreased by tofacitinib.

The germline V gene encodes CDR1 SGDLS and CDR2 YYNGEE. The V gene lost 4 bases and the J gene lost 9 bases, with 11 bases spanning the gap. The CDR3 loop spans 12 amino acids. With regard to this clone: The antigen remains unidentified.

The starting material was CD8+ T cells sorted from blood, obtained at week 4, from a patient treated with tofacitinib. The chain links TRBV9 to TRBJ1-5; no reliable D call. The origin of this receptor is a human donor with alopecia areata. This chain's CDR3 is CASSSGTRPQHF. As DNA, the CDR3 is TGTGCCAGCAGCTCAGGCACAAGGCCCCAGCATTTT.